One sample yielded the 17 T cell receptor beta chains listed below, sequenced in a study of blood T cell repertoires in COVID-19. The data were produced by immunoSEQ multiplex PCR, yet TCRdb's version contains in-frame clones alone and is incomplete. The sample holds 150,000 or so clones, around 85% seen once. Sequencing was done on a sample of peripheral blood. The receptors derive from a man aged 60-69 years with COVID-19, enrolled during active disease.

Notes on this clone: The sample has other DNA sequences that encode this CDR3 too. Here the CDR3 DNA reads TGCAGCGTTGCGGAGGCCTCCTACGAGCAGTACTTC. Its translation: CSVAEASYEQYF. The chain is built from TRBV29-1 and TRBJ2-7, with a weak D call TRBD2 (5 bases). Germline assignment: CDR1 SQVTM and CDR2 ANQGSEA. The V end lost 4 bases, the J end lost 0 bases, and 7 bases lay between the germline ends. The CDR3 runs 12 residues.

V usage is TRBV28 and J usage is TRBJ1-2, with 8 bases lining up with TRBD1. Trimming at V came to 5 bases and at J to 4 bases, leaving 3 bases not matched to a gene. There are 13 residues in the CDR3. The V gene's germline CDR1 is MDHEN and CDR2 SYDVKM. The CDR3 nucleotides are TGTGCCAGCAGTAAAGACAGGGGCTATGGCTACACCTTC. Translated: CASSKDRGYGYTF.

This sequence joins TRBV6-5 and TRBJ2-7; 7 bases match TRBD1. This CDR3 comprises 15 residues. Germline assignment: CDR1 MNHEY and CDR2 SVGAGI. With 6 bases clipped from V and 1 base from J, the junction kept 9 bases outside the gene matches. The CDR3 DNA reads as TGTGCCAGCAGGCCCGGACGGACAGGATCCTACGAGCAGTACTTC. This sequence encodes CASRPGRTGSYEQYF.

V gene TRBV19 combines with J gene TRBJ1-3; no reliable D call. CDR3 length equals 15 residues. From germline, CDR1 is LNHDA and CDR2 SQIVND (reference sequence). Trimming removed 4 bases from V and 5 bases from J, with 15 bases in between. The DNA of the CDR3 is TGTGCCAGTAGTACCTCGGGAGGGTTGCGAAACACCATATATTTT. Translation: CASSTSGGLRNTIYF. The whole variable domain, remainder taken from reference TRBV19 and TRBJ1-3, is DGGITQSPKYLFRKEGQNVTLSCEQNLNHDAMYWYRQDPGQGLRLIYYSQIVNDFQKGDIAEGYSVSREKKESFPLTVTSAQKNPTAFYLCASSTSGGLRNTIYFGEGSWLTVV.

The genes are TRBV4-2 and TRBJ2-2; a possible D gene is TRBD1 (7 bases). Trimming shortened V by 3 bases and J by 3 bases, and 14 bases separated the two germline ends. The CDR3 sequence is 16 residues long. Germline V CDR1 and CDR2: LGHNA, YNFKEQ. CDR3 loop: CASSHGQGGDTGELFF. Written as DNA, the CDR3 is TGTGCCAGCAGCCACGGCCAGGGGGGAGACACCGGGGAGCTGTTTTTT.

The chain recombines TRBV25-1 with TRBJ1-2; 10 bases map to TRBD1. Germline V gives CDR1 MGHDK, CDR2 SYGVNS. This CDR3 has 18 residues. V lost 3 bases to trimming and J lost 5 bases; unmatched junction nucleotides: 15. CDR3 sequence: CASSDKVGTGDGSYGYTF. In nucleotides, the CDR3 is TGTGCCAGCAGTGATAAGGTTGGGACAGGGGACGGGAGTTATGGCTACACCTTC.

The count of this clone is one. V usage is TRBV19 and J usage is TRBJ1-5, with unresolved D. V lost 1 base and J 1 base, leaving 11 bases between the germline ends. The germline V gene encodes CDR1 LNHDA and CDR2 SQIVND (reference sequence). The CDR3 has 16 residues. In DNA form, the CDR3 reads TGTGCCAGTAGTATAGTGGAGGGCCCGAGCAATCAGCCCCAGCATTTT. The encoded protein is CASSIVEGPSNQPQHF.

The chain has TRBV27 and TRBJ1-1; TRBD1 matches 7 bases. The V and J ends lost 5 bases and 1 base, in that order; junction bases with no gene match: 4. CDR1 and CDR2 (germline): MNHEY, SMNVEV (reference sequence). The CDR3 sequence is 14 residues long. In nucleotides, the CDR3 is TGTGCCAGCAGTGAGAGGGACAGGAACACTGAAGCTTTCTTT. Amino acids: CASSERDRNTEAFF.

V gene TRBV6-2 or TRBV6-3 combines with J gene TRBJ2-5; D might be TRBD1 (6 bases). Looked up from germline, CDR1 is MNHEY and CDR2 is SVGEGT. Trimming took off 5 bases at V and 3 bases at J, with 13 bases between the two ends. The CDR3 extends over 14 amino acids. The CDR3 DNA reads TGTGCCAGCAGTAAACAGGGTATTGAAGAGACCCAGTACTTC. This codes for CASSKQGIEETQYF.

V is TRBV7-3 and J is TRBJ2-1; the match to TRBD1 covers 7 bases. The CDR3 length is 15 residues. Germline V gene data show CDR1 as SGHTA and CDR2 as FQGTGA. V lost 5 bases and J lost 0; bases outside the gene matches: 4. CDR3 loop: CASSLTGSSYNEQFF. The CDR3, as DNA: TGTGCCAGCAGCCTGACAGGGAGCTCCTACAATGAGCAGTTCTTC.

The J gene is TRBJ1-1, the V gene TRBV9, with 7 bases matching TRBD1. After removal of 3 bases from V and 4 bases from J, the junction contained 6 bases not matched to a gene. The CDR3 is made up of 14 amino acids. Germline V CDR1 and CDR2: SGDLS, YYNGEE. The DNA of the CDR3 is TGTGCCAGCAGCGCCCAGGGGGGCGGCACTGAAGCTTTCTTT. Translation gives CASSAQGGGTEAFF.

The CDR3 nucleotides read TGTGCCAGCAGCCCTCTACCGGGATCTGAAGCTTTCTTT. Amino acid sequence: CASSPLPGSEAFF. The chain uses TRBV9 and TRBJ1-1; D gene unclear. The CDR3 is 13 amino acids. Germline assignment: CDR1 SGDLS and CDR2 YYNGEE. V lost 4 bases and J lost 6, with 13 bases in between.

The chain uses TRBV7-3 and TRBJ2-1; 10 bases map to TRBD2. J gave up 3 bases and V 5 bases, and 10 bases lay outside the gene matches. CDR1 is SGHTA, CDR2 FQGTGA, per germline. There are 17 residues in the CDR3. CDR3 amino acids: CASSPPAERGGYNEQFF. The CDR3 DNA reads TGTGCCAGCAGCCCGCCGGCGGAGCGGGGGGGCTACAATGAGCAGTTCTTC.

The chain couples TRBV9 to TRBJ1-4; maybe TRBD1 (5 bases). V lost 4 bases to trimming and J lost 2 bases, with 12 bases between them. This CDR3 has 15 amino acids. Germline V lookup: CDR1 SGDLS, CDR2 YYNGEE. CDR3 protein: CASSPTGTTNEKLFF. CDR3 coding DNA: TGTGCCAGCAGCCCAACAGGCACGACTAATGAAAAACTGTTTTTT.

The genes are TRBV9 and TRBJ2-1; TRBD2 matches at 13 bases. With 3 bases clipped from V and 13 bases from J, the junction kept 4 bases outside the gene matches. CDR1 is SGDLS and CDR2 is YYNGEE in the germline V gene. This CDR3 contains 13 residues. CDR3 in DNA: TGTGCCAGCAGCGGGGGACTAGCGGGGTCTCAGTTCTTC. It yields the protein CASSGGLAGSQFF.

V is TRBV2 and J is TRBJ1-5, with 7 bases that match TRBD1. V gave up 5 bases and J gave up 0 bases; unmatched junction bases: 1. Germline V gene data show CDR1 as SNHLY and CDR2 as FYNNEI. CDR3 length equals 14 residues. For the CDR3, the DNA is TGTGCCAGCAGTTGGGACAGTAGCAATCAGCCCCAGCATTTT. Its protein product is CASSWDSSNQPQHF.

V and J are TRBV27 and TRBJ1-5; a weak D match, TRBD1 (5 bases). The V and J ends lost 5 bases and 4 bases respectively, with 18 bases between them. Germline V gene sequence: CDR1 MNHEY, CDR2 SMNVEV (reference sequence). The CDR3 consists of 16 residues. The CDR3 here is CASSRVWGGTNQPQHF. As DNA, the CDR3 is TGTGCCAGCAGTAGGGTCTGGGGGGGAACTAATCAGCCCCAGCATTTT.